The sequence of this TCR beta chain was determined in a study of blood T cell repertoires in COVID-19. For the study at large: Nucleic acid was either cDNA or gDNA, and it came from T cells, B-cell-depleted T cells, or PBMCs.

Authors' methods: Amplification from reference gene primers served as the basis for estimated nucleated cell counts. Assay: immunoSEQ multiplex PCR; the TCRdb copy retains only in-frame clones and omits some. Clone size and the V and J calls come from that table; the DNA yielded D and trimming. The sample lists 100,000 to 150,000 clones, 92% occurring once. The CDR3 consists of 16 residues. The germline V gene encodes CDR1 MNHEY and CDR2 SMNVEV (reference sequence). After removal of 6 bases from V and 4 bases from J, the junction contained 13 bases not matched to a gene. In Seattle, patients joined the study during active infection and were tracked longitudinally.

The TCR sequence derives from a man in his fifties or sixties with COVID-19, enrolled during active disease. This sequence joins TRBV27 and TRBJ2-5, with 8 bases matching TRBD2. Sequencing was performed on peripheral blood. The CDR3 protein is CASSSFAGGAGETQYF. The CDR3 nucleotides are TGTGCCAGCAGCTCGTTTGCGGGGGGCGCAGGAGAGACCCAGTACTTC.